One and the same sample provided the 10 T cell receptor beta chains below, sequenced in a study of cytomegalovirus exposure and HLA in healthy donors. PCR involved 60 Vbeta and 13 Jbeta primers. TCRdb keeps only in-frame clones here, not all; method: immunoSEQ multiplex PCR. Of more than 110,000 clones in the sample, 75% to 90% were seen once. Sequenced material: PBMCs. Receptor source: a female donor in good health and CMV-seronegative.

The chain combines TRBV2 with TRBJ1-4; D gene unclear. Germline V lookup: CDR1 SNHLY, CDR2 FYNNEI. Deletions cut 6 bases from V and 12 bases from J, with 17 bases between. This CDR3 has 13 amino acids. CDR3: CASRPPWREELFF. CDR3 coding DNA: TGTGCCAGCAGACCCCCCTGGCGGGAGGAACTGTTTTTT.

This chain links TRBV7-7 with TRBJ2-7; D might be TRBD2 (5 bases). Germline CDR1 is SSHAT and CDR2 is FNYEAQ (reference sequence). The CDR3 consists of 13 residues. V lost 2 bases and J 6 bases, leaving 11 bases between the germline ends. The CDR3 is CASSLREWSEQYF. CDR3 in DNA: TGTGCCAGCAGCTTAAGGGAGTGGAGCGAGCAGTACTTC.

This chain links TRBV5-1 with TRBJ2-7; TRBD2 matches 8 bases. J gave up 2 bases and V 0 bases, and 16 bases lay outside the gene matches. CDR3 length equals 19 residues. Germline CDR1 is SGHRS and CDR2 is YFSETQ. The DNA of the CDR3 is TGCGCCAGCAGCTTGGTTACTCAAGCGGGAGTAGTGTATCCCTACGAGCAGTACTTC. Residues: CASSLVTQAGVVYPYEQYF.

The CDR3 reads CASRDPGGAGQFF. The CDR3 DNA sequence: TGTGCCAGCAGAGATCCCGGGGGGGCAGGGCAGTTCTTC. V gene TRBV6-5 combines with J gene TRBJ2-1; 8 bases line up with TRBD2. The CDR3 covers 13 residues. Germline lookup yields CDR1 MNHEY and CDR2 SVGAGI. J was trimmed by 12 bases and V by 6 bases; bases with no gene match: 10.

CDR3 coding DNA: TGTGCCAGCAGCTTTACTAGCGGGGGATCCTACGAGCAGTACTTC. Encoded protein: CASSFTSGGSYEQYF. This sequence joins TRBV5-6 and TRBJ2-7; TRBD2 aligns across 11 bases. The CDR3 is 15 amino acids. Germline V gene sequence: CDR1 SGHDT, CDR2 YYEEEE. V gave up 2 bases and J gave up 1 base; unmatched junction bases: 2. Full variable domain (outside the CDR3, taken from reference TRBV5-6 and TRBJ2-7): DAGVTQSPTHLIKTRGQQVTLRCSPKSGHDTVSWYQQALGQGPQFIFQYYEEEERQRGNFPDRFSGHQFPNYSSELNVNALLLGDSALYLCASSFTSGGSYEQYFGPGTRLTVT.

This clone was counted a single time. The chain uses TRBV27 and TRBJ2-6, with 8 bases identical to TRBD1. V gave up 3 bases and J gave up 1 base; unmatched junction bases: 17. Germline V gene data show CDR1 as MNHEY and CDR2 as SMNVEV (reference sequence). The CDR3 totals 21 residues. This CDR3 is CASSFSAVAGTGASGANVLTF. The CDR3 bases are TGTGCCAGCAGTTTTTCGGCCGTAGCCGGGACAGGCGCTTCTGGGGCCAACGTCCTGACTTTC.

In its sample, this clone was seen once. V and J are TRBV6-4 and TRBJ2-6; unclear D gene. V was cut by 2 bases and J by 4 bases, with 6 bases left in between. CDR3 length equals 14 residues. Germline V gene lookup returns CDR1 MRHNA and CDR2 SNTAGT. The CDR3 sequence is CASSDQAGANVLTF. The CDR3 coding sequence is TGTGCCAGCAGTGACCAGGCCGGGGCCAACGTCCTGACTTTC.

In this sample, this clone turned up a few times. This sample also contains other DNA sequences that code for the same CDR3. The V and J genes are TRBV29-1 and TRBJ2-7; 8 bases line up with TRBD2. Trimming took 4 bases from V and 2 from J; bases not matched to a gene: 7. Germline CDR1 is SQVTM and CDR2 is ANQGSEA. CDR3 length: 14 amino acids. Written as DNA, the CDR3 is TGCAGCGTTGTTGTGGCGGGAGGCCCCTACGAGCAGTACTTC. Amino acids: CSVVVAGGPYEQYF.

The V gene is TRBV6-5, the J gene TRBJ2-7, with 11 bases that match TRBD2. The CDR3 extends over 15 amino acids. Germline V gene sequence: CDR1 MNHEY, CDR2 SVGAGI. The V segment lost 7 bases and the J segment 4 bases; nucleotides outside the gene matches: 9. The CDR3 loop reads CASTLTSGNFYEQYF. In nucleotides, the CDR3 is TGTGCCAGCACCTTGACTAGCGGGAATTTTTACGAGCAGTACTTC.

The rearrangement links TRBV12-5 to TRBJ1-1; D is unclear. In germline, CDR1 is LGHNT, CDR2 FRNRAP. V lost 5 bases and J 8 bases, leaving 9 bases between the germline ends. CDR3 length: 11 amino acids. The CDR3 nucleotides read TGTGCTAGTGGTATAGGGAGGGAAGCTTTCTTT. It encodes CASGIGREAFF. The entire variable domain, with the rest obtained from reference TRBV12-5 and TRBJ1-1, is as follows: DARVTQTPRHKVTEMGQEVTMRCQPILGHNTVFWYRQTMMQGLELLAYFRNRAPLDDSGMPKDRFSAEMPDATLATLKIQPSEPRDSAVYFCASGIGREAFFGQGTRLTVV.